The 32 T cell receptor beta chains reported below all come from one sample, sequenced in a study of shared clonotypes between healthy human individuals (dated by TCRdb to 2018 to 2020). The library was prepared using the immunoSEQ multiplex PCR assay. Entries here come from immuneACCESS through TCRdb and include only in-frame sequences with V and J called. Some clones fail to appear in such tables; in the studies checked, an unresolved V gene covers under half of the shortfall, and the cause of the remainder is unknown. The sample profile shows some 2.3 million clones; about 92% of them were found once. The ten largest clones take up 0.35% to 0.45% of the sample. The material sequenced was naive CD4+ T cells from PBMCs. What the cell subset or site label conveys for this sample: CD45RA+ positively selected. The receptors shown here come from a man younger than 35 in good health. Some clones in this sample may be carry-over from other donors' samples.

The chain employs TRBV27 and TRBJ1-1; TRBD1 might be the D (6 bases). Germline V gene sequence: CDR1 MNHEY, CDR2 SMNVEV (reference sequence). V lost 6 bases, J lost 1 base, and 18 bases lay in between. The length of the CDR3 is 16 residues. The CDR3 spells CASRPLTGVSNTEAFF. CDR3 DNA: TGTGCCAGCAGACCTTTGACAGGAGTATCGAACACTGAAGCTTTCTTT.

This clone came up once. The chain recombines TRBV5-4 with TRBJ2-7; D gene uncertain. The V end was cut by 1 base, the J end by 2 bases, with 10 bases between. Germline V gene data show CDR1 as SGHNT and CDR2 as YYREEE (reference sequence). This CDR3 has 14 residues. CDR3 sequence (DNA): TGTGCCAGCAGCTTGCTCCGTGCCCCCTACGAGCAGTACTTC. It translates to CASSLLRAPYEQYF.

In this sample, this clone turned up a few times. The chain couples TRBV30 to TRBJ2-3, with 11 bases fitting TRBD2. The CDR3 is made up of 17 amino acids. CDR1 and CDR2 from the germline V gene are GTSNPN and SVGIG (reference sequence). With 2 bases clipped from V and 0 bases from J, the junction kept 7 bases outside the gene matches. CDR3 loop: CAWSTGLAGRSTDTQYF. CDR3 DNA: TGTGCCTGGAGTACTGGACTAGCGGGCAGAAGCACAGATACGCAGTATTTT.

The CDR3 sequence is CASSQFERGSYEQYF. Here the CDR3 DNA reads TGTGCCAGCAGCCAGTTCGAGCGGGGCTCCTACGAGCAGTACTTC. The chain employs TRBV4-2 and TRBJ2-7; 7 nucleotides align to TRBD2. V was clipped by 3 bases and J by 0 bases; unmatched bases: 5. The CDR3 has 15 residues. The V gene's germline CDR1 is LGHNA and CDR2 YNFKEQ.

The chain links TRBV2 to TRBJ2-1, with D maybe TRBD1 (5 bases). Germline CDR1 SNHLY, CDR2 FYNNEI. The CDR3 runs to 14 residues. The V end was cut by 10 bases, the J end by 6 bases, with 19 bases between. The CDR3 region is CATNQGQSRNEQFF. The CDR3 bases are TGTGCCACCAACCAGGGTCAATCGCGCAATGAGCAGTTCTTC.

V and J are TRBV29-1 and TRBJ2-2, with 7 bases that match TRBD1. J gave up 4 bases and V 6 bases, and 8 bases lay outside the gene matches. This CDR3 region has 14 residues. CDR1 is SQVTM, CDR2 ANQGSEA, per germline. The CDR3 spells CSVWGQRGTGELFF. The DNA of the CDR3 is TGCAGCGTCTGGGGACAGAGGGGCACCGGGGAGCTGTTTTTT.

The count of this clone is one. This sequence joins TRBV27 and TRBJ1-1, with D possibly matching TRBD1 (5 bases). The CDR3 length is 15 residues. V was pared by 4 bases and J by 6 bases, with 18 bases between. Germline V gives CDR1 MNHEY, CDR2 SMNVEV (reference sequence). The CDR3 loop is CASSSGGSGNAEAFF. The CDR3 bases are TGTGCCAGCAGTTCGGGGGGGTCGGGGAATGCTGAAGCTTTCTTT.

The chain is built from TRBV7-6 and TRBJ2-3; 12 bases are a match to TRBD2. CDR1 SGHVS and CDR2 FNYEAQ come from the germline V gene. The J segment lost 4 bases and the V segment lost 5 bases, leaving 4 bases of the junction unmatched. The CDR3 runs 15 residues. CDR3 nucleotide sequence: TGTGCCAGCAGCCCGACTAGCGGGAGCCCAGATACGCAGTATTTT. The encoded protein is CASSPTSGSPDTQYF.

The chain links TRBV5-1 to TRBJ2-5, with D unclear. Germline V gene sequence: CDR1 SGHRS, CDR2 YFSETQ. CDR3 size: 17 residues. Trimming shortened V by 4 bases and J by 2 bases, and 21 bases separated the two germline ends. The CDR3 DNA sequence: TGCGCCAGCAGCGCCGGGTCGACGTACCCTTGGCAAGAGACCCAGTACTTC. Residues: CASSAGSTYPWQETQYF.

The gene calls are TRBV7-9 and TRBJ2-7, with D perhaps given as TRBD1 or TRBD2 (5 bases each). Germline CDR1 and CDR2: SEHNR and FQNEAQ (reference sequence). CDR3 size: 14 residues. V was clipped by 8 bases and J by 2 bases, with 16 bases between them. CDR3 sequence (DNA): TGTGCCAGCCAACCGGGACGGTCGACCTACGAGCAGTACTTC. Translated: CASQPGRSTYEQYF.

This clone was seen a few times. This sequence joins TRBV4-1 and TRBJ1-5; D is undetermined. This CDR3 contains 15 residues. The ends were cut back, 5 bases at V and 2 bases at J, with 13 bases in the middle. Per the germline V gene, CDR1 is MGHRA and CDR2 is YSYEKL. As DNA, the CDR3 is TGCGCCAGCAGCTCAGATTGGGTTGGCAATCAGCCCCAGCATTTT. Translating it yields CASSSDWVGNQPQHF.

The gene calls are TRBV4-1 and TRBJ1-5; unclear D gene. Between the trimmed V and J ends, which lost 1 base and 0 bases, there was a span of 7 bases. Germline loops: CDR1 MGHRA, CDR2 YSYEKL. CDR3 length: 15 amino acids. CDR3 nucleotide sequence: TGCGCCAGCAGCCAAGGTCCATATAGCAATCAGCCCCAGCATTTT. This codes for CASSQGPYSNQPQHF.

The chain combines TRBV28 with TRBJ2-2; D remains ambiguous. V shed 7 bases and J shed 1 base, with 10 bases lying between them. Germline V gene lookup returns CDR1 MDHEN and CDR2 SYDVKM. The length of the CDR3 is 14 residues. The DNA of the CDR3 is TGTGCCAGCACCCAGCTCGGGAACACCGGGGAGCTGTTTTTT. Protein sequence: CASTQLGNTGELFF. The full variable domain, completed using reference TRBV28 and TRBJ2-2, is DVKVTQSSRYLVKRTGEKVFLECVQDMDHENMFWYRQDPGLGLRLIYFSYDVKMKEKGDIPEGYSVSREKKERFSLILESASTNQTSMYLCASTQLGNTGELFFGEGSRLTVL.

Concerning this clone itself: Different DNA sequences within this sample yield the same CDR3. This chain uses TRBV19 with TRBJ1-1; D is undetermined. Germline V gene sequence: CDR1 LNHDA, CDR2 SQIVND (reference sequence). V gave up 2 bases and J gave up 0 bases, with 7 bases separating them. CDR3 length equals 14 residues. The CDR3 is CASSIRVLNTEAFF. The CDR3 coding sequence is TGTGCCAGTAGTATAAGGGTTTTGAACACTGAAGCTTTCTTT.

The CDR3 DNA follows: TGTGCCAGCAGTTCTCTAGCGGGAGGCCTCTACAATGAGCAGTTCTTC. This codes for CASSSLAGGLYNEQFF. The chain combines TRBV27 with TRBJ2-1, with 11 positions matching TRBD2. V dropped 4 bases and J dropped 3; count of bases not matched to a gene: 5. This CDR3 comprises 16 residues. The germline CDR1 and CDR2 sequences are MNHEY and SMNVEV (reference sequence).

This rearrangement joins TRBV27 to TRBJ2-7; 10 nucleotides line up with TRBD1. Trimming at V came to 5 bases and at J to 4 bases, leaving 17 bases not matched to a gene. The CDR3 is 18 residues long. Germline values: CDR1 MNHEY, CDR2 SMNVEV (reference sequence). The CDR3 DNA follows: TGTGCCAGCAGTCTGCGACATTTCCCGGGACAGGGGCCATACGAGCAGTACTTC. This sequence encodes CASSLRHFPGQGPYEQYF.

This sequence joins TRBV28 and TRBJ1-5, with D hard to call. Per germline, CDR1 MDHEN and CDR2 SYDVKM. V was shortened by 3 bases and J by 3 bases, with 12 bases between the two germline ends. CDR3 length: 15 residues. CDR3 loop: CASSFMAAYNQPQHF. Here the CDR3 DNA reads TGTGCCAGCAGTTTCATGGCAGCATACAATCAGCCCCAGCATTTT.

V and J are TRBV19 and TRBJ2-5; either TRBD1 or TRBD2 may supply D (5 bases each). The V gene's germline CDR1 is LNHDA and CDR2 SQIVND (reference sequence). There are 18 residues in the CDR3. V was cut by 3 bases and J by 1 base, with 21 bases left in between. CDR3 sequence reads: CASSIRRHGDGFQETQYF. CDR3 nucleotides: TGTGCCAGTAGTATTCGTCGACATGGGGACGGATTCCAAGAGACCCAGTACTTC. Supplemented by reference TRBV19 and TRBJ2-5, the full variable domain reads DGGITQSPKYLFRKEGQNVTLSCEQNLNHDAMYWYRQDPGQGLRLIYYSQIVNDFQKGDIAEGYSVSREKKESFPLTVTSAQKNPTAFYLCASSIRRHGDGFQETQYFGPGTRLLVL.

V usage is TRBV6-1 and J usage is TRBJ2-7, with 9 bases fitting TRBD2. The J segment lost 4 bases and the V segment lost 2 bases, leaving 9 bases of the junction unmatched. Germline V gene lookup returns CDR1 MNHNS and CDR2 SASEGT. The CDR3 is made up of 16 amino acids. The DNA of the CDR3 is TGTGCCAGCAGTGAAAATTTCGCGGGAGGGGCTTACGAGCAGTACTTC. This encodes CASSENFAGGAYEQYF.

As to this clone: Other DNA sequences from this sample encode an identical CDR3 as well. The chain combines TRBV27 with TRBJ1-4, with a possible D match to TRBD1 (5 bases). The CDR3 is 14 residues long. Germline CDR1 is MNHEY and CDR2 is SMNVEV (reference sequence). V shed 3 bases and J shed 5 bases, with 10 bases lying between them. The DNA for the CDR3 is TGTGCCAGCAGTTTGTGGGGCCCAAATGAAAAACTGTTTTTT. This translates into CASSLWGPNEKLFF.

A few counts support this clone. The genes are TRBV2 and TRBJ1-5, with D possibly being TRBD1 (5 bases). The germline V gene has CDR1 SNHLY and CDR2 FYNNEI. The CDR3 contains 16 residues. V lost 8 bases and J 7 bases, leaving 24 bases between the germline ends. This CDR3 is CASAWGRGRVGQPQHF. DNA for the CDR3: TGTGCCAGCGCTTGGGGGAGGGGCAGGGTAGGGCAGCCCCAGCATTTT. The full variable domain, with the rest looked up from reference TRBV2 and TRBJ1-5, is EPEVTQTPSHQVTQMGQEVILRCVPISNHLYFYWYRQILGQKVEFLVSFYNNEISEKSEIFDDQFSVERPDGSNFTLKIRSTKLEDSAMYFCASAWGRGRVGQPQHFGDGTRLSIL.

The V call is TRBV6-5, the J call TRBJ2-3, with D unresolved. Trimming took off 4 bases at V and 3 bases at J, with 14 bases between the two ends. CDR3 size: 15 residues. CDR1 is MNHEY, CDR2 SVGAGI, per germline. The CDR3 loop is CASSSITDPTDTQYF. CDR3 in DNA: TGTGCCAGCAGTTCCATCACGGACCCAACAGATACGCAGTATTTT.

The gene calls are TRBV4-1 and TRBJ2-7; 8 bases agree with TRBD1. In germline, CDR1 is MGHRA, CDR2 YSYEKL. CDR3 length: 14 residues. V was clipped by 0 bases and J by 8 bases; unmatched bases: 6. As DNA, the CDR3 is TGCGCCAGCAGCCAAGATATAACAGGGGGTAAGCAGTACTTC. It is translated as CASSQDITGGKQYF.

The V gene is TRBV28, the J gene TRBJ1-1; possible D gene TRBD1, 5 bases. The V gene's germline CDR1 is MDHEN and CDR2 SYDVKM. The V gene lost 6 bases and the J gene lost 6 bases, with 17 bases spanning the gap. The CDR3 runs to 14 residues. CDR3 bases: TGTGCCAGCAGGTCCGGAGGGGCCCGGCCTGAAGCTTTCTTT. This codes for CASRSGGARPEAFF. Full variable domain (remainder filled in from reference TRBV28 and TRBJ1-1): DVKVTQSSRYLVKRTGEKVFLECVQDMDHENMFWYRQDPGLGLRLIYFSYDVKMKEKGDIPEGYSVSREKKERFSLILESASTNQTSMYLCASRSGGARPEAFFGQGTRLTVV.

The chain employs TRBV7-6 and TRBJ2-1; 8 bases fit TRBD1. This CDR3 is 16 amino acids long. The junction had 13 bases not matched to a gene; V was cut back by 5 bases and J by 7 bases. Germline-derived CDR1 and CDR2 are SGHVS and FNYEAQ. In DNA, the CDR3 is TGTGCCAGCAGCCATTCCCGGGACAGGTATAGAAATGAGCAGTTCTTC. Its translation is CASSHSRDRYRNEQFF.

Remarks on this clone: Other DNA sequences within the sample encode an identical CDR3. This chain joins TRBV4-3 and TRBJ2-1; D is unclear. Germline CDR1 is LGHNA and CDR2 is YSLEER. The CDR3 is 13 amino acids. V lost 1 base, J lost 2 bases, and 3 bases lay in between. This CDR3 is CASSQGAYNEQFF. The CDR3 nucleotides are TGCGCCAGCAGCCAAGGGGCCTACAATGAGCAGTTCTTC.

On this clone: One end of the junction fails to match germline, which may point to a read error. CDR3 sequence (DNA): TGTGCCGGCAGCCCAAACCCGAGCTCCTACGAGCAGTACTTC. Residues: CAGSPNPSSYEQYF. This chain uses TRBV28 with TRBJ2-7, with D unclear. The germline V gene encodes CDR1 MDHEN and CDR2 SYDVKM. CDR3 length: 14 residues.

V gene TRBV6-6 combines with J gene TRBJ2-2, with 13 bases lining up with TRBD2. Losses at the gene ends were 6 bases for V and 7 bases for J; bases not matched to a gene: 5. Germline V gene lookup returns CDR1 MNHNY and CDR2 SVGAGI (reference sequence). CDR3 size: 15 residues. DNA of the CDR3: TGTGCCAGCAGCCGCGGACTAGCGGGAGTCGGGGAGCTGTTTTTT. It yields the protein CASSRGLAGVGELFF.

The J gene is TRBJ2-2, the V gene TRBV15; D is perhaps TRBD2 (5 bases). Germline CDR1 reads LNHNV; CDR2 reads YYDKDF (reference sequence). Trimming took 5 bases from V and 6 from J, leaving 16 bases between them. The CDR3 length is 15 residues. DNA for the CDR3: TGTGCCACCAGCCGCGGATCGGGATTACCCGGGGAGCTGTTTTTT. Translating gives CATSRGSGLPGELFF. Based on the CDR3 plus reference TRBV15 and TRBJ2-2, the full variable domain is DAMVIQNPRYQVTQFGKPVTLSCSQTLNHNVMYWYQQKSSQAPKLLFHYYDKDFNNEADTPDNFQSRRPNTSFCFLDIRSPGLGDTAMYLCATSRGSGLPGELFFGEGSRLTVL.

This chain connects TRBV28 to TRBJ2-1, with 9 positions matching TRBD1. The CDR3 length is 16 residues. Losses at the gene ends were 7 bases for V and 2 bases for J; bases not matched to a gene: 9. From germline, CDR1 is MDHEN and CDR2 SYDVKM. CDR3 protein: CASIGTGTGTYNEQFF. The CDR3 coding sequence is TGTGCCAGCATCGGGACCGGGACAGGGACCTACAATGAGCAGTTCTTC.

The rearrangement joins TRBV5-1 to TRBJ2-7; TRBD1 matches at 12 bases. Per germline, CDR1 SGHRS and CDR2 YFSETQ. This CDR3 contains 15 residues. Unmatched junction bases numbered 9, after V lost 2 bases and J lost 9 bases. As DNA, the CDR3 is TGCGCCAGCAGCTTCGATCCGGGACAGGGGGCTTTGCAGTACTTC. Its protein is CASSFDPGQGALQYF.

The rearrangement joins TRBV5-8 to TRBJ2-7, with TRBD1 matching 7 bases. The CDR3 contains 14 residues. Germline CDR1 SGHTS, CDR2 YDEGEE. Trimming removed 1 base from V and 2 bases from J; junction bases left unmatched: 3. CDR3 sequence: CASSLRTGPYEQYF. Written as DNA, the CDR3 is TGTGCCAGCAGCTTGCGGACAGGACCCTACGAGCAGTACTTC.